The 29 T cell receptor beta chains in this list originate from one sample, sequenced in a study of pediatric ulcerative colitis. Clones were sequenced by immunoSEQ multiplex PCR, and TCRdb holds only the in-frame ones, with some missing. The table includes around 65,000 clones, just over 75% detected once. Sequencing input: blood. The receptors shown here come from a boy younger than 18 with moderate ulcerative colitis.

CDR3: CASSFGQKNQPQHF. The CDR3 region has the DNA TGTGCCAGCAGCTTTGGACAGAAGAATCAGCCCCAGCATTTT. V usage is TRBV11-2 and J usage is TRBJ1-5, with TRBD1 as a possible D gene (6 bases). Per germline, CDR1 SGHAT and CDR2 FQNNGV. This CDR3 is 14 amino acids long. The V end was cut by 3 bases, the J end by 4 bases, with 10 bases between.

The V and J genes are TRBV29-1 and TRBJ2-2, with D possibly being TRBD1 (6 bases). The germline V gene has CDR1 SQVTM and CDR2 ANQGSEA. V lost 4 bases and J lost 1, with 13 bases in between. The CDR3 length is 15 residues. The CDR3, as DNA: TGCAGCGTTGTTGGGGGCCCCTTGAACACCGGGGAGCTGTTTTTT. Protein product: CSVVGGPLNTGELFF.

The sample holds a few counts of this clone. The CDR3 DNA reads TGCGCCAGCAGGAGGGACAGGGCGAACACTGAAGCTTTCTTT. Its translation: CASRRDRANTEAFF. The chain couples TRBV5-1 to TRBJ1-1; 9 positions agree with TRBD1. This CDR3 region has 14 residues. J was trimmed by 1 base and V by 5 bases; bases with no gene match: 3. Germline CDR1 reads SGHRS; CDR2 reads YFSETQ.

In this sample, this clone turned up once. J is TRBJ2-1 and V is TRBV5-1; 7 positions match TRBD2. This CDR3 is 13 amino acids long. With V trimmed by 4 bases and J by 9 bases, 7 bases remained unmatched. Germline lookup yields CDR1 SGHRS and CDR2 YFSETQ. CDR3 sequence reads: CASSPWGGSEQFF. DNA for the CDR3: TGCGCCAGCAGCCCCTGGGGGGGAAGTGAGCAGTTCTTC.

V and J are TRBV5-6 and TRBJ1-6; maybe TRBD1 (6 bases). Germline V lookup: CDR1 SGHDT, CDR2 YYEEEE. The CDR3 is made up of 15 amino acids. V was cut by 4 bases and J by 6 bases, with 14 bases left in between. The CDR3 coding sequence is TGTGCCAGCAGCCCGCCCGGGACATTTAATTCACCCCTCCACTTT. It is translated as CASSPPGTFNSPLHF. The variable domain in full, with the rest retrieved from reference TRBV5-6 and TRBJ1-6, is DAGVTQSPTHLIKTRGQQVTLRCSPKSGHDTVSWYQQALGQGPQFIFQYYEEEERQRGNFPDRFSGHQFPNYSSELNVNALLLGDSALYLCASSPPGTFNSPLHFGNGTRLTVT.

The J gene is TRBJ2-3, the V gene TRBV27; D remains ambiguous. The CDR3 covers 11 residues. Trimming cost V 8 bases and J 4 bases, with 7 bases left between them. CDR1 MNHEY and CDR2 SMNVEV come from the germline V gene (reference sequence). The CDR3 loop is CASRRPDTQYF. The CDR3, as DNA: TGTGCCAGCCGTCGACCAGATACGCAGTATTTT.

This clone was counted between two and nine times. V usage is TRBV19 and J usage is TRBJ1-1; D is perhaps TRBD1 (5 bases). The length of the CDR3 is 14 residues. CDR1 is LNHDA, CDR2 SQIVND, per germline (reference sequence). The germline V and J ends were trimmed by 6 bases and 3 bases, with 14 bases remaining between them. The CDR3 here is CASRTRGIDTEAFF. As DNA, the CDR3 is TGTGCCAGTAGGACTAGGGGTATTGACACTGAAGCTTTCTTT. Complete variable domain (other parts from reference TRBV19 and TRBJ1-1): DGGITQSPKYLFRKEGQNVTLSCEQNLNHDAMYWYRQDPGQGLRLIYYSQIVNDFQKGDIAEGYSVSREKKESFPLTVTSAQKNPTAFYLCASRTRGIDTEAFFGQGTRLTVV.

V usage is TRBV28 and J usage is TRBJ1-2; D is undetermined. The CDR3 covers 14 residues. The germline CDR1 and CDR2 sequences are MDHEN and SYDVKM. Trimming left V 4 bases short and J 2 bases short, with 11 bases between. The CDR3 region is CASSSAGLNYGYTF. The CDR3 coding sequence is TGTGCCAGCAGTTCGGCCGGACTGAACTATGGCTACACCTTC.

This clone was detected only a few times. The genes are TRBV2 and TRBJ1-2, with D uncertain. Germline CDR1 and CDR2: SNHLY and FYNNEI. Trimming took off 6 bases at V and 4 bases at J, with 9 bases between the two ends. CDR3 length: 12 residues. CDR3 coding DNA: TGTGCCAGCAGGGACGGAATCTATGGCTACACCTTC. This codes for CASRDGIYGYTF.

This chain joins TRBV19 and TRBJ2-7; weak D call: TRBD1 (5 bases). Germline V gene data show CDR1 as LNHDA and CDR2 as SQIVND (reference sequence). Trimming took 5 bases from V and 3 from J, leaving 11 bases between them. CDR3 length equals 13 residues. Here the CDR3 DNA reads TGTGCCAGTAGTTTGGGGCAGGGCTACGAGCAGTACTTC. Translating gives CASSLGQGYEQYF.

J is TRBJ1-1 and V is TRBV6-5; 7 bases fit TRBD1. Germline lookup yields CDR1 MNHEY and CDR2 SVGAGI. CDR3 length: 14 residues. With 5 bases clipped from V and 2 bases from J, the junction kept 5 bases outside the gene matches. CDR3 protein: CASSAGQINTEAFF. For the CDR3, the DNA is TGTGCCAGCAGTGCGGGACAGATAAACACTGAAGCTTTCTTT.

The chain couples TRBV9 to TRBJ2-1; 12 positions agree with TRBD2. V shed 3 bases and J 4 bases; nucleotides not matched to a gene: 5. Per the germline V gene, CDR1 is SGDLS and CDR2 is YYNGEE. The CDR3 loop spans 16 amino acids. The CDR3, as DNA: TGTGCCAGCAGCGCGACTAGCGGGAGTGAATACAATGAGCAGTTCTTC. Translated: CASSATSGSEYNEQFF.

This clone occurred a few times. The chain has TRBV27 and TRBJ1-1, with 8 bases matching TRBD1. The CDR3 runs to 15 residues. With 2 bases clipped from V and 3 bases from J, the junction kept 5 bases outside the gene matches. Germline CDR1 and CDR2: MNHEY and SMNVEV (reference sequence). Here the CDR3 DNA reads TGTGCCAGCAGTTTACACAGGGGGTCGGACACTGAAGCTTTCTTT. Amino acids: CASSLHRGSDTEAFF.

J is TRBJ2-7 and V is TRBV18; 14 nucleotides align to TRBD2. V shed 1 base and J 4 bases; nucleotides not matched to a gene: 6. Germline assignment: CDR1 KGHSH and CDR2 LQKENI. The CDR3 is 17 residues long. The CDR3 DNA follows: TGTGCCAGCTCACCACTGGGGACTAGCGGGAGTATGTACGAGCAGTACTTC. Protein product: CASSPLGTSGSMYEQYF.

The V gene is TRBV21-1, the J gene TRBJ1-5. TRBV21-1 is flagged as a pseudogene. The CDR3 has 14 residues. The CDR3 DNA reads TGTGCCAGCAGCAAAGTCTTAGGCAATCAGCCCCAGCATTTT. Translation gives CASSKVLGNQPQHF.

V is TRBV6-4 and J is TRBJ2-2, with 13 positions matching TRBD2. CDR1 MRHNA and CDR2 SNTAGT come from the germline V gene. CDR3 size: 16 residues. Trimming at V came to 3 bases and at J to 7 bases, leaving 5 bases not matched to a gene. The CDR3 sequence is CASSDGLAGDGGELFF. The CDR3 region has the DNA TGTGCCAGCAGTGATGGACTAGCGGGAGATGGCGGGGAGCTGTTTTTT.

The CDR3 protein is CASSPGASFLHEQYF. DNA of the CDR3: TGTGCCAGCAGCCCAGGCGCTAGCTTCCTCCACGAGCAGTACTTC. The gene calls are TRBV11-3 and TRBJ2-7; D may be TRBD2 (5 bases). The CDR3 extends over 15 amino acids. CDR1 and CDR2 (germline): SGHNT, YENEEA. Between the trimmed V and J ends, which lost 5 bases and 5 bases, there was a span of 19 bases.

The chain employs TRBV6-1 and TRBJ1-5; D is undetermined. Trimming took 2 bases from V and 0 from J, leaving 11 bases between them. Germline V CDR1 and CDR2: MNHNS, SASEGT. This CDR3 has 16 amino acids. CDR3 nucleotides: TGTGCCAGCAGTGAAAACCCCAGGCGTAGCAATCAGCCCCAGCATTTT. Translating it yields CASSENPRRSNQPQHF.

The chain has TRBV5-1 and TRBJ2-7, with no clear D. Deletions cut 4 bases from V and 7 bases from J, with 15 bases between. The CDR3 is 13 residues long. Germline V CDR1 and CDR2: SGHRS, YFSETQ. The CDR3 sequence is CASSPRTRLEQYF. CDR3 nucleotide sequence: TGCGCCAGCAGCCCGAGGACCCGCCTGGAGCAGTACTTC.

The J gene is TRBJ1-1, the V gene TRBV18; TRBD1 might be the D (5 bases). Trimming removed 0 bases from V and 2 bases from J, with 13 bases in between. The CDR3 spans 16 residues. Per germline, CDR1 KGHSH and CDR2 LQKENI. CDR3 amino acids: CASSPPIGRANTEAFF. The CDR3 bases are TGTGCCAGCTCACCACCGATCGGCAGGGCCAACACTGAAGCTTTCTTT.

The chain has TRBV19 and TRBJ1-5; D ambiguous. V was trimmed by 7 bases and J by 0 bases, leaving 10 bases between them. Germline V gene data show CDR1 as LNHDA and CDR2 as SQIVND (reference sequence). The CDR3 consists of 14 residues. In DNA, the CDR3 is TGTGCCAGTAATTGGGCGGCTAGCAATCAGCCCCAGCATTTT. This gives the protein CASNWAASNQPQHF.

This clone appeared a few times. CDR3 sequence: CASHGQNYGYTF. CDR3 nucleotides: TGTGCCAGCCACGGACAGAACTATGGCTACACCTTC. The V gene is TRBV6-6, the J gene TRBJ1-2; D is possibly TRBD1 (6 bases). With 8 bases removed from V and 2 bases from J, the gap between germline ends came to 9 bases. This CDR3 is built from 12 residues. Germline V gene data show CDR1 as MNHNY and CDR2 as SVGAGI (reference sequence).

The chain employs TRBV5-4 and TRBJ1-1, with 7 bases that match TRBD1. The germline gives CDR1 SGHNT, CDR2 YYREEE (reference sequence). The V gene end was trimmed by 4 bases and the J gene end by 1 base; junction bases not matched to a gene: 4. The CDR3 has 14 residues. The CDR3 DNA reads TGTGCCAGCAGCAAGACAGGGAAGAACACTGAAGCTTTCTTT. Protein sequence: CASSKTGKNTEAFF.

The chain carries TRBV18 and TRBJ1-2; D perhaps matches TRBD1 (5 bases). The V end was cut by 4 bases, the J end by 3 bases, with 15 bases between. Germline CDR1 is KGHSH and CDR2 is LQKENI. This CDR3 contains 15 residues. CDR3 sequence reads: CASSLVSGIDYGYTF. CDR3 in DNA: TGTGCCAGCTCACTCGTCTCAGGGATAGACTATGGCTACACCTTC.

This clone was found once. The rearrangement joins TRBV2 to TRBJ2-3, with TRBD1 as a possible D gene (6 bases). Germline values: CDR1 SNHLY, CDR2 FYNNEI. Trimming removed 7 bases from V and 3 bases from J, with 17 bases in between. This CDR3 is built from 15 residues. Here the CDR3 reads CASNNLRQATDTQYF. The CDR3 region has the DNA TGTGCCAGCAATAACCTCAGACAGGCTACAGATACGCAGTATTTT.

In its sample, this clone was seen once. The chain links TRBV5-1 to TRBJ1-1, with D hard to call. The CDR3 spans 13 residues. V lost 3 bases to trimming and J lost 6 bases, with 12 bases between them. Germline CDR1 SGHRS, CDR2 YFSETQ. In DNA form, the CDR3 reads TGCGCCAGCAGCTCCGGTGGACTCTCTGAAGCTTTCTTT. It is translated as CASSSGGLSEAFF.

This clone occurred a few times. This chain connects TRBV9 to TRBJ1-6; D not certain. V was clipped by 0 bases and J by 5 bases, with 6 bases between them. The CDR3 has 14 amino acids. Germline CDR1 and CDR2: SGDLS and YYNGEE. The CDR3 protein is CASSVEVDNSPLHF. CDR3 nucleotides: TGTGCCAGCAGCGTAGAGGTGGATAATTCACCCCTCCACTTT. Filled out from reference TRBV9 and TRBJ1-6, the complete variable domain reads DSGVTQTPKHLITATGQRVTLRCSPRSGDLSVYWYQQSLDQGLQFLIQYYNGEERAKGNILERFSAQQFPDLHSELNLSSLELGDSALYFCASSVEVDNSPLHFGNGTRLTVT.

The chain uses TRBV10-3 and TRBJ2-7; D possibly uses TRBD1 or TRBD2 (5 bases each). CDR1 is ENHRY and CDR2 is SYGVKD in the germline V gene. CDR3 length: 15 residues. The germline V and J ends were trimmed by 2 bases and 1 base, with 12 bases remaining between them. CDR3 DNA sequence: TGTGCCATCAGTGAGGAGGGTTGGGGGTCCTACGAGCAGTACTTC. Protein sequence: CAISEEGWGSYEQYF.

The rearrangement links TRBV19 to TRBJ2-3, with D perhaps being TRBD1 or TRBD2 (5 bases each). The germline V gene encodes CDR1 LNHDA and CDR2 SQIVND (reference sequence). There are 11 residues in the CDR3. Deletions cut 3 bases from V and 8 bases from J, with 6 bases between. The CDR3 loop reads CASSIGGTQYF. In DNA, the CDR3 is TGTGCCAGTAGTATTGGGGGTACGCAGTATTTT.